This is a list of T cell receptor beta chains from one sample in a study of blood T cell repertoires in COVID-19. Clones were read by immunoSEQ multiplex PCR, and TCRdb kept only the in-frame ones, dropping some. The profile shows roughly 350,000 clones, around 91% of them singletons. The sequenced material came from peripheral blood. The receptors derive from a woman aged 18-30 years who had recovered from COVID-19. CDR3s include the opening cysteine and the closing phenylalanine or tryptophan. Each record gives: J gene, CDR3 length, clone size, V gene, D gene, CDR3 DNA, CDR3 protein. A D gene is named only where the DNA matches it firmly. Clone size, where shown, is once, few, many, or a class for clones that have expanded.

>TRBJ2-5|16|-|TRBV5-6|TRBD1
TGTGCCCGATGGACAGGGGGCCGGATATACCAAGAGACCCAGTACTTC
CARWTGGRIYQETQYF
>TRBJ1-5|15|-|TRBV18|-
TGTGCCAGCTCGTCCCGGGAGGGCGGGGATCAGCCCCAGCATTTT
CASSSREGGDQPQHF
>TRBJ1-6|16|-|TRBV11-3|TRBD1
TGTGCCAGTCAGCCCCGCAGGGGGCTCAATAATTCACCCCTCCACTTT
CASQPRRGLNNSPLHF
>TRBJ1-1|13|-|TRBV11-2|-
TGTGCCAGCAGCTTAGGGACAGTCCTCGAAGCTTTCTTT
CASSLGTVLEAFF
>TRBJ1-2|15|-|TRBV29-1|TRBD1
TGCAGCGTTGAACGGGCCAGGGGGCGTGGGGATGGCTACACCTTC
CSVERARGRGDGYTF
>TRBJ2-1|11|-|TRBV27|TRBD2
TGTGCCAGCAGCAACCGACTAGCGCAGTTCTTC
CASSNRLAQFF
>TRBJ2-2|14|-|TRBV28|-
TGTGCCAGCAGTTTGGGCCGCTACACCGGGGAGCTGTTTTTT
CASSLGRYTGELFF
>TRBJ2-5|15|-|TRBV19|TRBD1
TGTGCCAGTAGTGTACCGGGACAGGTGGGAGAGACCCAGTACTTC
CASSVPGQVGETQYF
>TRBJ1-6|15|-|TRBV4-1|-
TGCGCCAGCAGCCAAGACGAACGGTTCTATTCACCCCTCCACTTT
CASSQDERFYSPLHF
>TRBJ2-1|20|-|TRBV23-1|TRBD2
TGCGCCAGCAGTCAATCGGGGTTAACTAGCGGGAGTGTTTCCTACAATGAGCAGTTCTTC
CASSQSGLTSGSVSYNEQFF
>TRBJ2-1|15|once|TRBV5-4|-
TGTGCCAGCAGCTGGGGTTCAAGGGGTGGTTGGGAGCAGTTCTTC
CASSWGSRGGWEQFF
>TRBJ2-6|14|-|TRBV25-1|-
TGTGCCAGCGCTGCGGGGTCAGGGGCCAACGTCCTGACTTTC
CASAAGSGANVLTF